The 19 T cell receptor beta chains below all came from one sample that was sequenced in a study of beta chain features in type 1 diabetes. The study, taken as a whole, reports: Type 1 diabetes patients showed a moderate but significant shortening of TCRB CDR3s in all four CD4+ subsets.

For these receptors, no antigen is known. cDNA synthesis used the whole RNA isolate, giving expressed TCRB sequences. Using immunoSEQ multiplex PCR, the repertoire was profiled, and TCRdb retains in-frame clones only, with some absent. The sample contains hundreds of thousands of clones, roughly a tenth of which appear only once. Sequences were obtained from naive CD4+ T cells from blood. The receptors originated from a young man with type 1 diabetes.

This clone was seen a handful of times. The gene calls are TRBV5-6 and TRBJ2-5, with 7 bases matching TRBD2. Germline V lookup: CDR1 SGHDT, CDR2 YYEEEE. The CDR3 is 15 amino acids. Losses at the gene ends were 4 bases for V and 5 bases for J; bases not matched to a gene: 11. CDR3 protein: CASSEAGPAGETQYF. CDR3 nucleotides: TGTGCCAGCAGCGAAGCGGGGCCTGCCGGTGAGACCCAGTACTTC.

The chain is built from TRBV18 and TRBJ2-1, with TRBD1 matching over 8 bases. Germline assignment: CDR1 KGHSH and CDR2 LQKENI. The CDR3 is made up of 15 amino acids. The V segment lost 2 bases and the J segment 8 bases; nucleotides outside the gene matches: 8. The CDR3 DNA sequence: TGTGCCAGCTCACCAAGGACAGGGCTCAGGGATGAGCAGTTCTTC. Translation gives CASSPRTGLRDEQFF.

This sequence joins TRBV9 and TRBJ1-6; no definite D call. This CDR3 spans 14 amino acids. Germline V gene lookup returns CDR1 SGDLS and CDR2 YYNGEE. With 0 bases removed from V and 8 bases from J, the gap between germline ends came to 9 bases. This CDR3 is CASSVGLQYSPLHF. The DNA of the CDR3 is TGTGCCAGCAGCGTAGGACTGCAGTATTCACCCCTCCACTTT.

The sample holds a few counts of this clone. This sequence joins TRBV5-1 and TRBJ2-1, with 7 nucleotides matching TRBD1. The CDR3 length is 14 residues. V dropped 4 bases and J dropped 2; count of bases not matched to a gene: 3. In germline, CDR1 is SGHRS, CDR2 YFSETQ. The CDR3 sequence: CASSPGQAYNEQFF. In nucleotides, the CDR3 is TGCGCCAGCAGCCCCGGACAGGCCTACAATGAGCAGTTCTTC.

This clone was counted only a few times. V is TRBV5-1 and J is TRBJ1-1, with a tentative D call TRBD1 (6 bases). Germline CDR1 is SGHRS and CDR2 is YFSETQ. This CDR3 comprises 14 residues. V lost 0 bases, J lost 5 bases, and 11 bases lay in between. CDR3 bases: TGCGCCAGCAGCTTGGACAGGGTTGATACTGAAGCTTTCTTT. It encodes CASSLDRVDTEAFF.

This clone was seen a few times. The J gene is TRBJ1-2, the V gene TRBV18, with a possible D match to TRBD1 (5 bases). The CDR3 contains 16 residues. V lost 1 base to trimming and J lost 1 base, with 13 bases between them. Per germline, CDR1 KGHSH and CDR2 LQKENI. The CDR3 region is CASSPQSARVNYGYTF. The CDR3 DNA is TGTGCCAGCTCACCACAGTCGGCCAGGGTTAACTATGGCTACACCTTC.

This clone was recorded a few times. The chain links TRBV11-2 to TRBJ2-4, with TRBD1 as a possible D gene (5 bases). The CDR3 has 18 residues. Per the germline V gene, CDR1 is SGHAT and CDR2 is FQNNGV. The V gene lost 5 bases and the J gene lost 5 bases, with 25 bases spanning the gap. CDR3 sequence: CASSPRTGIYWMENIQYF. The CDR3 DNA sequence: TGTGCCAGCAGCCCACGCACAGGAATATACTGGATGGAAAACATTCAGTACTTC.

This chain links TRBV2 with TRBJ2-2, with D unclear. The CDR3 totals 13 residues. V shed 4 bases and J shed 4 bases, with 7 bases lying between them. Germline loops: CDR1 SNHLY, CDR2 FYNNEI. CDR3 protein: CASSGLVTGELFF. DNA of the CDR3: TGTGCCAGCAGTGGGTTAGTCACCGGGGAGCTGTTTTTT.

This clone has a handful of counts. The rearrangement joins TRBV2 to TRBJ1-6, with 7 bases lining up with TRBD1. The CDR3 sequence is 13 residues long. The J segment lost 10 bases and the V segment lost 8 bases, leaving 8 bases of the junction unmatched. Germline values: CDR1 SNHLY, CDR2 FYNNEI. The CDR3 spells CASGDREESPLHF. The CDR3 coding sequence is TGTGCCAGCGGAGACAGGGAGGAGTCACCCCTCCACTTT.

This clone was counted between two and nine times. This chain uses TRBV7-9 with TRBJ2-1; possible D gene TRBD1, 5 bases. This CDR3 region has 15 residues. The V gene lost 4 bases and the J gene lost 2 bases, with 12 bases spanning the gap. Germline V gene data show CDR1 as SEHNR and CDR2 as FQNEAQ (reference sequence). CDR3 amino acids: CASSSLVGAYNEQFF. CDR3 coding DNA: TGTGCCAGCAGCTCCCTAGTAGGGGCCTACAATGAGCAGTTCTTC.

The rearrangement joins TRBV4-2 to TRBJ1-2, with D perhaps matching TRBD1 (5 bases). The V end was cut by 5 bases, the J end by 8 bases, with 18 bases between. In germline, CDR1 is LGHNA, CDR2 YNFKEQ. CDR3 length: 14 amino acids. CDR3 bases: TGTGCCAGCAGCGTTTCCGAAGGGGCGCAGGGCTACACCTTC. This sequence encodes CASSVSEGAQGYTF.

This clone was found a few times. The V and J genes are TRBV18 and TRBJ2-7; tentative D call: TRBD2 (6 bases). CDR1 and CDR2 from the germline V gene are KGHSH and LQKENI. The CDR3 spans 13 residues. V dropped 2 bases and J dropped 3 bases, with 8 bases sitting between them. The CDR3 DNA is TGTGCCAGCTCACCAACGGGGGACTACGAGCAGTACTTC. Protein sequence: CASSPTGDYEQYF.

The rearrangement joins TRBV6-5 to TRBJ2-7; D remains ambiguous. The CDR3 runs to 12 residues. The V end was cut by 6 bases, the J end by 6 bases, with 12 bases between. Germline loops: CDR1 MNHEY, CDR2 SVGAGI. DNA of the CDR3: TGTGCCAGCAGCCGAGTTCACGGCGAGCAGTACTTC. This translates into CASSRVHGEQYF.

This clone was counted a few times. This rearrangement joins TRBV28 to TRBJ2-7; D call uncertain. V was shortened by 1 base and J by 3 bases, with 4 bases between the two germline ends. Germline CDR1 and CDR2: MDHEN and SYDVKM. CDR3 length: 12 amino acids. The CDR3 DNA reads as TGTGCCAGCAGTTTATCAGACTACGAGCAGTACTTC. Protein sequence: CASSLSDYEQYF.

This clone was detected only a few times. This chain connects TRBV7-3 to TRBJ2-5, with D possibly matching TRBD1 (5 bases). In germline, CDR1 is SGHTA, CDR2 FQGTGA. Trimming took 4 bases from V and 3 from J, leaving 9 bases between them. CDR3 length: 13 amino acids. The CDR3 region has the DNA TGTGCCAGCAGCTACGGACACAAAGAGACCCAGTACTTC. This translates into CASSYGHKETQYF.

There are a few counts of this clone. The chain is built from TRBV9 and TRBJ2-3; D is perhaps TRBD1 (5 bases). This CDR3 is built from 16 residues. Germline CDR1 SGDLS, CDR2 YYNGEE. Trimming left V 4 bases short and J 0 bases short, with 15 bases between. The chain's CDR3 is CASSLQGVPSTDTQYF. Written as DNA, the CDR3 is TGTGCCAGCAGCCTCCAAGGGGTCCCTAGCACAGATACGCAGTATTTT. The variable domain in full, completed from reference TRBV9 and TRBJ2-3, reads DSGVTQTPKHLITATGQRVTLRCSPRSGDLSVYWYQQSLDQGLQFLIQYYNGEERAKGNILERFSAQQFPDLHSELNLSSLELGDSALYFCASSLQGVPSTDTQYFGPGTRLTVL.

The genes are TRBV6-5 and TRBJ2-3, with a weak D call TRBD2 (5 bases). V lost 6 bases and J lost 5, with 15 bases in between. CDR1 and CDR2 from the germline V gene are MNHEY and SVGAGI. The CDR3 runs 14 residues. CDR3 sequence (DNA): TGTGCCAGCAGCTCCCTCTCAGCGGAAGATACGCAGTATTTT. It encodes CASSSLSAEDTQYF.

This clone was picked up a small number of times. V is TRBV7-9 and J is TRBJ1-1; D gene unclear. In germline, CDR1 is SEHNR, CDR2 FQNEAQ (reference sequence). The CDR3 is 13 residues long. Trimming took 2 bases from V and 4 from J, leaving 8 bases between them. CDR3 in amino acids: CASSLNGVTEAFF. The CDR3 DNA reads TGTGCCAGCAGCTTAAACGGGGTCACTGAAGCTTTCTTT.

This clone was detected only a few times. The J gene is TRBJ2-5, the V gene TRBV30; tentatively, D is TRBD2 (7 bases). Germline V gene lookup returns CDR1 GTSNPN and CDR2 SVGIG (reference sequence). Trimming removed 1 base from V and 5 bases from J, with 14 bases in between. The CDR3 extends over 14 amino acids. The CDR3 reads CAWSEGGARETQYF. CDR3 nucleotides: TGTGCCTGGAGTGAGGGGGGGGCCAGGGAGACCCAGTACTTC.